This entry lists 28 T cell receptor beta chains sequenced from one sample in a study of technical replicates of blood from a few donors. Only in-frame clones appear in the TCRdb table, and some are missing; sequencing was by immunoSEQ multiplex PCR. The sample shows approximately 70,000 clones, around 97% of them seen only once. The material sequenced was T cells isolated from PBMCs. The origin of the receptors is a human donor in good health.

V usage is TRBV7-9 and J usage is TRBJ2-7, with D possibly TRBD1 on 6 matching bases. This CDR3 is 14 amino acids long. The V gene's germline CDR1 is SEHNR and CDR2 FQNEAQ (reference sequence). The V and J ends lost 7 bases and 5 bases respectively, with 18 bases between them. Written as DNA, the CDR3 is TGTGCCAGCACCCAATTACGGGACATCGACGAGCAGTACTTC. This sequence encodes CASTQLRDIDEQYF. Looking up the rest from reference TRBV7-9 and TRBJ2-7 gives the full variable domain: DTGVSQNPRHKITKRGQNVTFRCDPISEHNRLYWYRQTLGQGPEFLTYFQNEAQLEKSRLLSDRFSAERPKGSFSTLEIQRTEQGDSAMYLCASTQLRDIDEQYFGPGTRLTVT.

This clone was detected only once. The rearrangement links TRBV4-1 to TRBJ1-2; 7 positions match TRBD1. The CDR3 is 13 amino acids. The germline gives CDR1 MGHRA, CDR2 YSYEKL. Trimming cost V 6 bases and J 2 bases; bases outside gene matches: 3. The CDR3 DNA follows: TGCGCCAGCAGTCCACAGGGGAACTATGGCTACACCTTC. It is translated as CASSPQGNYGYTF.

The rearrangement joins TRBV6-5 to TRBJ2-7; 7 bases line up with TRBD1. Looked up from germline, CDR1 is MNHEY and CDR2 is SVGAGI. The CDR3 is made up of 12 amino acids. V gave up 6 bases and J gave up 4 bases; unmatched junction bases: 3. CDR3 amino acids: CASSPTGYEQYF. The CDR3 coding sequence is TGTGCCAGCAGCCCGACAGGGTACGAGCAGTACTTC.

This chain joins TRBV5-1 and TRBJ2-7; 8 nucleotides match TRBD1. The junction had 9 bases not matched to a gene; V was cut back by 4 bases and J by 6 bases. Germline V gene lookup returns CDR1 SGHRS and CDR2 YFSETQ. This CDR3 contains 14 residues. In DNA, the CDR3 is TGCGCCAGCAGCCCCGGGGACAGGCGCGTCGAGCAGTACTTC. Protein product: CASSPGDRRVEQYF.

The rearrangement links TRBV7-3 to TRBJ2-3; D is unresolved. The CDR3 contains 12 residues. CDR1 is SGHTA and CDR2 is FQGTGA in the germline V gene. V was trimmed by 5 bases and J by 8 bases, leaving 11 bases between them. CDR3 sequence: CASSPTSGTQYF. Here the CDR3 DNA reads TGTGCCAGCAGCCCAACGTCGGGTACGCAGTATTTT.

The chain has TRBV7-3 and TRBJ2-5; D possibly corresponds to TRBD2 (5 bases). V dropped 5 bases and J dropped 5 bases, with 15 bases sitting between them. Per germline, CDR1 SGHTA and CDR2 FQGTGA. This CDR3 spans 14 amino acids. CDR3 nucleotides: TGTGCCAGCAGCACAGCGGTTAACCCCGAGACCCAGTACTTC. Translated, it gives CASSTAVNPETQYF. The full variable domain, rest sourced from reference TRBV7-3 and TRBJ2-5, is GAGVSQTPSNKVTEKGKYVELRCDPISGHTALYWYRQSLGQGPEFLIYFQGTGAADDSGLPNDRFFAVRPEGSVSTLKIQRTERGDSAVYLCASSTAVNPETQYFGPGTRLLVL.

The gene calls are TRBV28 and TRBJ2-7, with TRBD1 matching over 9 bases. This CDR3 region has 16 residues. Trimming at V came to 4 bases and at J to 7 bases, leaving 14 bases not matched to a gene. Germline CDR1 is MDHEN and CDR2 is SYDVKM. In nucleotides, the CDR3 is TGTGCCAGCAGTTGGGCCGGACAGGGGAGGCTTTGGGAGCAGTACTTC. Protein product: CASSWAGQGRLWEQYF.

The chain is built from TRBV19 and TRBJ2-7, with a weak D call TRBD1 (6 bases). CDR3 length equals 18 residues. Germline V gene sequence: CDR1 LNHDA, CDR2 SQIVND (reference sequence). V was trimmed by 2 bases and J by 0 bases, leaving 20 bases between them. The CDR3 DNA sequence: TGTGCCAGTAGTATAAAAGCGACAGGCCCATTTTTCTCCTACGAGCAGTACTTC. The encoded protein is CASSIKATGPFFSYEQYF.

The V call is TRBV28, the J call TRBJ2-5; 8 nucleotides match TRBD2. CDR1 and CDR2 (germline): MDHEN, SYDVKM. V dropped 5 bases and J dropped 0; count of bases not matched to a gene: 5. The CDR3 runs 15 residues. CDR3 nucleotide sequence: TGTGCCAGCAGTAAGCCGGGGGGGAACCAAGAGACCCAGTACTTC. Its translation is CASSKPGGNQETQYF.

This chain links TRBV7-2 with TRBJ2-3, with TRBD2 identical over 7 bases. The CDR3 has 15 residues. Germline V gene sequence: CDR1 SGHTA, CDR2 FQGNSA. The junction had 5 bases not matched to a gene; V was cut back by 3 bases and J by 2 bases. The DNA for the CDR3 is TGTGCCAGCAGCTTCGGGGGAGGGGTCACAGATACGCAGTATTTT. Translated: CASSFGGGVTDTQYF.

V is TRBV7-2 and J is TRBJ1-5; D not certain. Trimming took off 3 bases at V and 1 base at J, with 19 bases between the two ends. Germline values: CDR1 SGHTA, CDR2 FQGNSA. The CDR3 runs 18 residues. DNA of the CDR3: TGTGCCAGCAGCTTTCTGGGCTGGTCCGGAATCAGCAATCAGCCCCAGCATTTT. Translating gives CASSFLGWSGISNQPQHF.

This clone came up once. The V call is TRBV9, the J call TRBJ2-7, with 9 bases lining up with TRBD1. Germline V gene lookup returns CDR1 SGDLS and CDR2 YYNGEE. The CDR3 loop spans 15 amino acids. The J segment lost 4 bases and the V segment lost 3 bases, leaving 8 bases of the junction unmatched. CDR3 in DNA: TGTGCCAGCAGCGACCGGGACAGGGTTGTTTACGAGCAGTACTTC. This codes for CASSDRDRVVYEQYF.

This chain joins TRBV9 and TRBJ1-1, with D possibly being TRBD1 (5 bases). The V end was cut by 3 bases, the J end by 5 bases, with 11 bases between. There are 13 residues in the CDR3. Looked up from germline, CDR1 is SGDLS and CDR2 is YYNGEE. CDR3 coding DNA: TGTGCCAGCAGCGCCTGGGGGAGGACTGAAGCTTTCTTT. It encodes CASSAWGRTEAFF.

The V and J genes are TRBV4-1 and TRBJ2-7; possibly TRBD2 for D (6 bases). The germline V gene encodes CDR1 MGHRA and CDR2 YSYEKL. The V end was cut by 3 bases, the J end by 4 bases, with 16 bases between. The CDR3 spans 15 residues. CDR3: CASSHPTLRGYEQYF. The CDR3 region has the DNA TGCGCCAGCAGCCACCCAACACTTCGGGGGTACGAGCAGTACTTC.

CDR3 in DNA: TGTGCCAGCTCACCACCGGTAGTCGGTGAAGCTTTCTTT. Encoded protein: CASSPPVVGEAFF. This chain joins TRBV18 and TRBJ1-1, with no clear D. Per germline, CDR1 KGHSH and CDR2 LQKENI. CDR3 length: 13 amino acids. V lost 0 bases to trimming and J lost 7 bases, with 9 bases between them.

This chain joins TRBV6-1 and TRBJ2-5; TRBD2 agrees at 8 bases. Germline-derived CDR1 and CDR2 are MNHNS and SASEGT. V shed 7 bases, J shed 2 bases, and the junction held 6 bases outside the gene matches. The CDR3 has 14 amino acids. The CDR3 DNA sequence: TGTGCCAGCATGAGCGGGGGATTTCAAGAGACCCAGTACTTC. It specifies CASMSGGFQETQYF.

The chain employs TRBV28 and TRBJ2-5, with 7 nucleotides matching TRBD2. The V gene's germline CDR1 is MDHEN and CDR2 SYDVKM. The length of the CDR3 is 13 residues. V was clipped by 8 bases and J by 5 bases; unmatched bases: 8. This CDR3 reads CASGAGVGETQYF. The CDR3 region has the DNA TGTGCCAGCGGGGCGGGAGTCGGGGAGACCCAGTACTTC.

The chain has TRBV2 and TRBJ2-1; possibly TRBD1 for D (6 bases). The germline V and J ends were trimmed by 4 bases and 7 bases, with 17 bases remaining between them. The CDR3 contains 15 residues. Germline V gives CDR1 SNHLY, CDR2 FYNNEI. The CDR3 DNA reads TGTGCCAGCAGTGTGGGGCAGGGGTTTTATAATGAGCAGTTCTTC. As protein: CASSVGQGFYNEQFF. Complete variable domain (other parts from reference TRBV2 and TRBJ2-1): EPEVTQTPSHQVTQMGQEVILRCVPISNHLYFYWYRQILGQKVEFLVSFYNNEISEKSEIFDDQFSVERPDGSNFTLKIRSTKLEDSAMYFCASSVGQGFYNEQFFGPGTRLTVL.

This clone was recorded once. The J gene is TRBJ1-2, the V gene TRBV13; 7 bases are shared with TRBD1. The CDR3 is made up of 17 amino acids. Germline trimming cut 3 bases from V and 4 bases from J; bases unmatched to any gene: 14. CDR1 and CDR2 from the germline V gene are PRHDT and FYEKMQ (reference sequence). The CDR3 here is CASSFLGQVDLGYGYTF. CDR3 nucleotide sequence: TGTGCCAGCAGCTTTCTAGGACAGGTCGACCTGGGCTATGGCTACACCTTC.

The CDR3 sequence: CASAPFGLSNQPQHF. The CDR3 DNA reads as TGTGCCAGCGCTCCGTTCGGTCTTAGCAATCAGCCCCAGCATTTT. The chain is built from TRBV27 and TRBJ1-5; D gene ambiguous. Trimming removed 8 bases from V and 0 bases from J, with 14 bases in between. Germline V gene data show CDR1 as MNHEY and CDR2 as SMNVEV (reference sequence). The CDR3 is 15 amino acids.

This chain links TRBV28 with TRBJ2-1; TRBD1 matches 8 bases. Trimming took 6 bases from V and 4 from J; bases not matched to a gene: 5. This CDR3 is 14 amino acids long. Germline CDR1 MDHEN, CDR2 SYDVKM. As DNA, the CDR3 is TGTGCCAGCAGGGGGACAGGAAGATACAATGAGCAGTTCTTC. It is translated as CASRGTGRYNEQFF.

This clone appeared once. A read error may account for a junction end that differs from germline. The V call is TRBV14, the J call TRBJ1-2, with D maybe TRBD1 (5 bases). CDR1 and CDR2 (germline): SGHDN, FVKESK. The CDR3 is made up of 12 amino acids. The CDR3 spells CASSQIVQGIAF. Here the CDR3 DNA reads TGTGCCAGCAGCCAAATAGTTCAGGGTATAGCCTTC.

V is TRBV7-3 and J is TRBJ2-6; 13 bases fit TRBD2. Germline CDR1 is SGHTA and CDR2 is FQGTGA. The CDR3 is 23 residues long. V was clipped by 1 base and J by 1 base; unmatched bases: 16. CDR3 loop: CASSLILTEGLAGPRSGANVLTF. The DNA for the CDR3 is TGTGCCAGCAGCTTAATATTAACAGAGGGACTAGCGGGACCTAGGTCTGGGGCCAACGTCCTGACTTTC.

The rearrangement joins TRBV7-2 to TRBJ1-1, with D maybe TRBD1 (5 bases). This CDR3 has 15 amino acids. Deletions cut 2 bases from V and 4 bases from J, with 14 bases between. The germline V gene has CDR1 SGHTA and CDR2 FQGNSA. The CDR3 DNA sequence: TGTGCCAGCAGCTTATGGGGCAGGGTAGGCACTGAAGCTTTCTTT. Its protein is CASSLWGRVGTEAFF.

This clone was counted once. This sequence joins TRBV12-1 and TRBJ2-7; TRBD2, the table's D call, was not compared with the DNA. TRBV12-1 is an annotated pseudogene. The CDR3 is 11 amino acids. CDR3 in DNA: TGTGCCAGCAGCTTATCGCGGGAGCAGTACTTC. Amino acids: CASSLSREQYF.

CDR3 sequence reads: CASSPHRGGYTF. CDR3 sequence (DNA): TGTGCCAGCAGCCCACACAGGGGTGGCTACACCTTC. The chain uses TRBV5-5 and TRBJ1-2, with 7 positions matching TRBD1. This CDR3 spans 12 amino acids. V lost 4 bases and J lost 7; bases outside the gene matches: 4. The germline V gene has CDR1 SGHKS and CDR2 YYEKEE (reference sequence).

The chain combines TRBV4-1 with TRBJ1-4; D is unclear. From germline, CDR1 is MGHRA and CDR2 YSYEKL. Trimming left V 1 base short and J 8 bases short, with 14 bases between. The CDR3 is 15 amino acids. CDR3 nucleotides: TGCGCCAGCAGCCAAGGCTACTCGGAGAGCGAAAAACTGTTTTTT. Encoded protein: CASSQGYSESEKLFF.

The CDR3 loop reads CASSHGRSYEQYF. The CDR3 region has the DNA TGTGCCAGCAGCCACGGGAGGTCCTACGAGCAGTACTTC. The chain combines TRBV4-2 with TRBJ2-7; 7 positions match TRBD2. The CDR3 contains 13 residues. With 3 bases clipped from V and 1 base from J, the junction kept 0 bases outside the gene matches. Germline values: CDR1 LGHNA, CDR2 YNFKEQ.